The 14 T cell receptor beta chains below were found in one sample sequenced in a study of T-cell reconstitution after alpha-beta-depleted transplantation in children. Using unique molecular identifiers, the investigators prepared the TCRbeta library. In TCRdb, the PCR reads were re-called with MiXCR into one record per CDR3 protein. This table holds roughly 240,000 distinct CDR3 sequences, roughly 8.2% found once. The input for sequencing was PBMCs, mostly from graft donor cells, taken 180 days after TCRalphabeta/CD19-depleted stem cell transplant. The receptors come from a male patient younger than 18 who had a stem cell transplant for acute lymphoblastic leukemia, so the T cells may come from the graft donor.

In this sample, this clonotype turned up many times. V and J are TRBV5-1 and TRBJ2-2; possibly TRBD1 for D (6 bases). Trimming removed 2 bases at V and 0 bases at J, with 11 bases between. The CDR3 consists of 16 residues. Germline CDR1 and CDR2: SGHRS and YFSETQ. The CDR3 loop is CASSFRDTSNTGELFF. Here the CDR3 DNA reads TGCGCCAGCAGCTTTAGGGACACCTCGAACACCGGGGAGCTGTTTTTT.

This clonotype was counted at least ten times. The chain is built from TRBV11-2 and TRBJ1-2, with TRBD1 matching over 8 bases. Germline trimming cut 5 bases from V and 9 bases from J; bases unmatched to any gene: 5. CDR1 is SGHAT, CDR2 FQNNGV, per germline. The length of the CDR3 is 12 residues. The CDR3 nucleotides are TGTGCCAGCAGCCAGGACAGGGAAAGCTACACCTTC. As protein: CASSQDRESYTF.

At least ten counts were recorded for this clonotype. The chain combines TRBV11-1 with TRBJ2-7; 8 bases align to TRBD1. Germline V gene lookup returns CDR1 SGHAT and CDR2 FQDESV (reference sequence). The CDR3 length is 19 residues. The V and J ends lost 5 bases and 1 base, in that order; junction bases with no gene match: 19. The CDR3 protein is CASSKRGTGTLSGSYEQYF. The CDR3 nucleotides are TGTGCCAGCAGCAAGAGGGGGACAGGCACCCTCTCGGGGTCCTACGAGCAGTACTTC.

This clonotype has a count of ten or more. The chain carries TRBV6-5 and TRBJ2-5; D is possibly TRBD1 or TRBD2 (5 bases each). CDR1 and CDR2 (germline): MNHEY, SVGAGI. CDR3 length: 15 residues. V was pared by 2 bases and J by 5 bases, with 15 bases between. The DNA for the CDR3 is TGTGCCAGCAGTTACGGGGCTAGCCGAAGGGAGACCCAGTACTTC. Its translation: CASSYGASRRETQYF.

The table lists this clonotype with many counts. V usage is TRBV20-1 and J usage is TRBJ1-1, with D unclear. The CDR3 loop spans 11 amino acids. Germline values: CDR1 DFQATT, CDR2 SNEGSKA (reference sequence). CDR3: CRAVENTEAFF. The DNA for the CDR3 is TGCAGGGCGGTAGAGAACACTGAAGCTTTCTTT.

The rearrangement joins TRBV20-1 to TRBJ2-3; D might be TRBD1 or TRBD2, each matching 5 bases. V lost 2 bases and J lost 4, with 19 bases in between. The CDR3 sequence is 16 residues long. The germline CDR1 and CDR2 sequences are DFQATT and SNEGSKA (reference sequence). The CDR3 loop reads CSARLQAPAVPDTQYF. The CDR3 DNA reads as TGCAGTGCTAGATTACAGGCCCCAGCGGTCCCAGATACGCAGTATTTT.

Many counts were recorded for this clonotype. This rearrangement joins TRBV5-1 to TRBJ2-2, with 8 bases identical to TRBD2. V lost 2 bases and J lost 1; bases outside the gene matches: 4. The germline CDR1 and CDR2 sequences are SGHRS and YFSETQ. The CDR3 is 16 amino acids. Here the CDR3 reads CASSLGLAGNTGELFF. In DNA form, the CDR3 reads TGCGCCAGCAGCTTAGGACTAGCAGGGAACACCGGGGAGCTGTTTTTT.

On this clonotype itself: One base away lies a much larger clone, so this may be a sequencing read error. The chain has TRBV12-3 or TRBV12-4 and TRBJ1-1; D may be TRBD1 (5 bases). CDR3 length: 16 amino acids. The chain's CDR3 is CAGSLRQGGSRTEAFF. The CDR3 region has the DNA TGTGCCGGCAGTTTAAGGCAGGGAGGGAGTCGGACTGAAGCTTTCTTT.

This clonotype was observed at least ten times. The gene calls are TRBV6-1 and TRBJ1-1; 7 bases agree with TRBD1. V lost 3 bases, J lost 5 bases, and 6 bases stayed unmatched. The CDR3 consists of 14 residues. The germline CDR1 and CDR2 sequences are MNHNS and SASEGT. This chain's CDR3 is CASSETGRGTEAFF. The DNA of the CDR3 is TGTGCCAGCAGTGAGACAGGGAGAGGGACTGAAGCTTTCTTT.

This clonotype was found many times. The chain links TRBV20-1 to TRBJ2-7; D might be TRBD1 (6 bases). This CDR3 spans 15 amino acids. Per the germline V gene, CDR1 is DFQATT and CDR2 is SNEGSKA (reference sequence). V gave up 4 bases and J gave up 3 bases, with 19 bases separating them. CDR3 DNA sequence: TGCAGTGCTAAGGGACAAAGTAAATCTTTCTACGAGCAGTACTTC. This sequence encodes CSAKGQSKSFYEQYF.

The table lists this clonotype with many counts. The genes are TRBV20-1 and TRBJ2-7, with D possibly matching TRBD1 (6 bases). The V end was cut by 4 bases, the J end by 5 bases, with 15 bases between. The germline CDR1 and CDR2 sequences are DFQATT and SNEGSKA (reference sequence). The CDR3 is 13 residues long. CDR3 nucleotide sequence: TGCAGTGCTATGCAGGGGCCGAGGGACGAGCAGTACTTC. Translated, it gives CSAMQGPRDEQYF.

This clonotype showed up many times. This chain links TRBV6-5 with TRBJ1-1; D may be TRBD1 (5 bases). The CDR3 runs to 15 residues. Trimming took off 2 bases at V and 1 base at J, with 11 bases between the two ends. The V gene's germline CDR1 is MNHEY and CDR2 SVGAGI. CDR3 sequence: CASSYRGLRNTEAFF. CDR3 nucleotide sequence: TGTGCCAGCAGTTACCGGGGACTCCGGAACACTGAAGCTTTCTTT.

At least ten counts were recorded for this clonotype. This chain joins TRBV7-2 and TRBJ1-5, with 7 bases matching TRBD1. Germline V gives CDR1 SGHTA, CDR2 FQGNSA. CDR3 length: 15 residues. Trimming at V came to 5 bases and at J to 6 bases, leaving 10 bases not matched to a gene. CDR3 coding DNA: TGTGCCAGCAGCCTTGACAGGGTGTGGGGTCAGCCCCAGCATTTT. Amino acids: CASSLDRVWGQPQHF.

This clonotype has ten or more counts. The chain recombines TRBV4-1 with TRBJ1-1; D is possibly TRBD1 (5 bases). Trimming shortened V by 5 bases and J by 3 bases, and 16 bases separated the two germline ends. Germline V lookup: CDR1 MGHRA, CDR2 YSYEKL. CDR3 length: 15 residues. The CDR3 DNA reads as TGCGCCAGCAGCTTGGAAGGGACCTGGGACACTGAAGCTTTCTTT. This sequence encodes CASSLEGTWDTEAFF.